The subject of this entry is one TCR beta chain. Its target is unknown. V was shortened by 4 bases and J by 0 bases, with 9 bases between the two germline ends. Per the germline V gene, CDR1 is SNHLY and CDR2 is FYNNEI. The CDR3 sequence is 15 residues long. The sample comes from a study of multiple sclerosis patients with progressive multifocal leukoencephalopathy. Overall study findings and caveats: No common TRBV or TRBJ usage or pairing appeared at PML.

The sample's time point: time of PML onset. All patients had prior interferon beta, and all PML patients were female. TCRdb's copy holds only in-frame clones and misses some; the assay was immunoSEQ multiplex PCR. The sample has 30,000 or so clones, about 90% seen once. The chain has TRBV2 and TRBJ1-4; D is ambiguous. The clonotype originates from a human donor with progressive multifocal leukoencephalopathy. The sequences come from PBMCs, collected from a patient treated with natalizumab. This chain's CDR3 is CASSARGATNEKLFF. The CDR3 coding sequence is TGTGCCAGCAGTGCCCGGGGAGCAACTAATGAAAAACTGTTTTTT.